The sequence of this T cell receptor (beta chain) was determined in a study of T-cell reconstitution after alpha-beta-depleted transplantation in children. This clonotype counts as large. The antigen remains undetermined. Unique molecular identifiers featured in how the TCRbeta library was prepared. TCRdb ran MiXCR on the PCR reads and lists one entry per CDR3 protein. The sample includes 90,000 to 100,000 distinct CDR3 sequences, 23% seen only once; the top ten take 20% to 25%. Study-wide points: About two months after transplant, alpha-beta T cells reportedly came from several hundred expanded graft clones. The origin of high day-60 TCRbeta diversity in some patients lay in surviving recipient T cells and thymic progenitors.

V gave up 6 bases and J gave up 7 bases, with 13 bases separating them. The CDR3 totals 13 residues. The gene calls are TRBV12-3 or TRBV12-4 and TRBJ2-1, with a tentative D call TRBD2 (6 bases). This clonotype was sampled from a boy between 2 and 10 years old with acute lymphoblastic leukemia, due to receive a stem cell transplant. The material was PBMCs, obtained before TCRalphabeta/CD19-depleted stem cell transplant. This CDR3 reads CASSLGTPNEQFF. DNA for the CDR3: TGTGCCAGCAGCCTAGGGACTCCGAATGAGCAGTTCTTC.